This TCR beta chain was found in a study of blood T cells in healthy people across ages. The people who gave samples were healthy Caucasians from Russia, aged roughly 6 to 100. About this clonotype: The antigen remains undetermined.

Broader study findings: Long-lived donors had more naive CD4+ cells and higher diversity than aged donors.

The ends were cut back, 4 bases at V and 1 base at J, with 7 bases in the middle. Germline CDR1 and CDR2: ENHRY and SYGVKD. CDR3 length equals 13 residues. Primed by a sample-barcoded 5' primer and a J-beta primer mix, a second PCR proceeded for about 6 to 11 cycles. TCRdb re-analysed the 5' RACE reads in MiXCR, keeping a single row per CDR3 protein. The sample has approximately 1.5 million distinct CDR3 sequences, roughly 43% seen once; the top ten hold approximately 4%. The TCR was taken from a woman younger than 30 in good health. The rearrangement joins TRBV10-3 to TRBJ2-5, with D uncertain. Specimen: blood. The chain's CDR3 is CAISARSQETQYF. CDR3 nucleotide sequence: TGTGCCATCAGTGCTAGATCCCAAGAGACCCAGTACTTC.